This T cell receptor (beta chain) was captured by sequencing in a study of CD8+CD57+ T cells in acquired aplastic anemia. The germline CDR1 and CDR2 sequences are WNHNN and SYGVQD (reference sequence). V dropped 2 bases and J dropped 8 bases, with 7 bases sitting between them. This CDR3 is built from 13 residues. The study profiled TCR beta VDJ and CDR3 using genomic DNA as template. MiXCR, applied by TCRdb to the reads, yields one record per CDR3 protein. Among under 200,000 distinct CDR3 sequences listed, about 45% were seen once. The patients chosen for sequencing had shown expansion of CD8+CD57+ cells (detected by flow cytometry).

The sequencing input was sorted CD4+, CD8+, or CD8+CD57+ T cells (not recorded which) from PBMCs. This rearrangement joins TRBV10-1 to TRBJ1-6, with D perhaps matching TRBD1 (6 bases). The TCR comes from a human donor with aplastic anemia. This chain's CDR3 is CASSEGGHSPLHF. CDR3 bases: TGCGCCAGCAGTGAGGGGGGGCATTCACCCCTCCACTTT.